This T cell receptor (beta chain) emerged from a study of PD-1 blockade in classical Hodgkin lymphoma. General study points: Newly diagnosed patients were said to have less baseline TCR diversity than healthy donors did.

Concerning this clone: Its cognate antigen is unknown.

Every single patient, without exception, relapsed after autologous stem cell transplantation, and brentuximab vedotin exposure varied. There are 14 residues in the CDR3. V shed 2 bases and J shed 3 bases, with 11 bases lying between them. Looked up from germline, CDR1 is MGHDK and CDR2 is SYGVNS. Profiling relied on immunoSEQ multiplex PCR, and the TCRdb table lists in-frame clones only, not all of them. The sample holds more than 60,000 clones, roughly 90% seen once. The sequence derives from a human donor with classical Hodgkin lymphoma. Here the sequenced sample was peripheral blood mononuclear cells (PBMCs), taken at baseline. The chain links TRBV25-1 to TRBJ2-7, with unresolved D. The CDR3 loop reads CASSELTGGYEQYF. The CDR3 DNA follows: TGTGCCAGCAGTGAACTAACTGGCGGCTACGAGCAGTACTTC.